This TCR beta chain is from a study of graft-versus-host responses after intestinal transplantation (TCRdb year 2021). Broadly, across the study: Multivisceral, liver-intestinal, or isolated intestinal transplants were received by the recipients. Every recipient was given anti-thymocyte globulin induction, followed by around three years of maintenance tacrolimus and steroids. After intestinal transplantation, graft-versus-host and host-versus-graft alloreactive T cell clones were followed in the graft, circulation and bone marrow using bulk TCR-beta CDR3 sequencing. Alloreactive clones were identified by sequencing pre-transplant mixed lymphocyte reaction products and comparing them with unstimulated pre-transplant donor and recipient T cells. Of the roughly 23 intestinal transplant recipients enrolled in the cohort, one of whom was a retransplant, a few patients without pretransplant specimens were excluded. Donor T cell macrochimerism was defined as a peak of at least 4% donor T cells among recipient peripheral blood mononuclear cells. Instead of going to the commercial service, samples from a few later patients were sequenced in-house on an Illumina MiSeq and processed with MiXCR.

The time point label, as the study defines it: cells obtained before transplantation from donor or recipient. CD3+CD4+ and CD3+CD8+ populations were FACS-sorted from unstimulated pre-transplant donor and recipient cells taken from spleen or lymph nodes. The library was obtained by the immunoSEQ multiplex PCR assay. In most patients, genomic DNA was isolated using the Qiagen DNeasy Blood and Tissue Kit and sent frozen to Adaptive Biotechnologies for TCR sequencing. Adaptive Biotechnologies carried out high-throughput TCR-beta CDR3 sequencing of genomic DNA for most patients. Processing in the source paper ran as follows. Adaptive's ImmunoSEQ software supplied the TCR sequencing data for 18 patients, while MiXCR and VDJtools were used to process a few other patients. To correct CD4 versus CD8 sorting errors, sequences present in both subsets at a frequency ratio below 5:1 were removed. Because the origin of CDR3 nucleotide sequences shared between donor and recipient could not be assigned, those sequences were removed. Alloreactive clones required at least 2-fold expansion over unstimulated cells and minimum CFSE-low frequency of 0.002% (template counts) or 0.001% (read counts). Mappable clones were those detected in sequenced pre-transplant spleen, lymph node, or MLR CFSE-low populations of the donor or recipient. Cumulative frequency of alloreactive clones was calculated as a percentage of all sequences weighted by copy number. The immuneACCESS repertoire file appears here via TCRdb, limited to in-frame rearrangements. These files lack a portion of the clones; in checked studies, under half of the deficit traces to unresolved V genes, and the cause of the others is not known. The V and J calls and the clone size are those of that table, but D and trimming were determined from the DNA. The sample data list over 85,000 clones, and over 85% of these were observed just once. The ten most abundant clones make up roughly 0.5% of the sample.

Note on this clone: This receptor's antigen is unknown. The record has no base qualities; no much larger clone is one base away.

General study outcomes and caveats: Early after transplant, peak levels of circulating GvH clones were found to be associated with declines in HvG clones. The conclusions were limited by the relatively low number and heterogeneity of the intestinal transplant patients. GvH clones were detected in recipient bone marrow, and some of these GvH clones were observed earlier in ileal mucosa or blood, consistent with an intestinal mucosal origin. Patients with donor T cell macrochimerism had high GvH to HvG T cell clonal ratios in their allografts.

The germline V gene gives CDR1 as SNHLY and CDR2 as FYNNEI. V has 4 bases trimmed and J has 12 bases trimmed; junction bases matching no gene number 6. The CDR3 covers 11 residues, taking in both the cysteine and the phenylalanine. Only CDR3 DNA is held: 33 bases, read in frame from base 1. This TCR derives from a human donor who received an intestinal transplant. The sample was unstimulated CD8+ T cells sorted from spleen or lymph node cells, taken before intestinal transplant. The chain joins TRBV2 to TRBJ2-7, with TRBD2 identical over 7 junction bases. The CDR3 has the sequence CASSAGTTRYF. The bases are TGTGCCAGCAGTGCCGGGACTACCCGGTACTTC.